This T cell receptor beta chain was found in a study of cytomegalovirus exposure and HLA in healthy donors. In germline, CDR1 is MNHEY, CDR2 SVGAGI. This CDR3 comprises 15 residues. Trimming removed 4 bases from V and 2 bases from J; junction bases left unmatched: 3. Regarding the study as a whole: V- and J-gene trimming of TCR beta was linked (in a later analysis) to a missense DCLRE1C variant. Evidence from a later analysis indicated that most CMV-associated TCR beta chains looked HLA-restricted.

Notes on this clone: Its specificity is not known.

The PCR had 60 Vbeta and 13 Jbeta primers. Using immunoSEQ multiplex PCR, the repertoire was profiled, and TCRdb retains in-frame clones only, with some absent. The top ten hold 3% to 4% of the sample, which has some 140,000 clones, 60% to 85% seen once. The J gene is TRBJ1-2, the V gene TRBV6-5, with TRBD1 matching 11 bases. The receptor was isolated from a woman aged 40 to 50 in good health and CMV-seronegative. Sequenced material: PBMCs. CDR3 DNA sequence: TGTGCCAGCAGTTGGGGACAGGGGGTAAACTATGGCTACACCTTC. Amino acids: CASSWGQGVNYGYTF.